A single sample is the source of the 6 T cell receptor beta chains below, sequenced in a study of T cell repertoires in cytomegalovirus infection. MiXCR, run by TCRdb on the reads, gives a single entry per CDR3 protein. The data show approximately 260,000 distinct CDR3 sequences, with about 17% seen just once and around half held by the top ten. The sample was CD8+ T cells from PBMCs. These receptors were collected from a human donor in good health (CMV status not recorded). Some clones in this sample may be carry-over from other donors' samples.

There are many counts of this clonotype. V and J are TRBV28 and TRBJ1-4; tentative D call: TRBD1 (5 bases). Trimming left V 8 bases short and J 5 bases short, with 15 bases between. Germline CDR1 reads MDHEN; CDR2 reads SYDVKM. This CDR3 spans 14 amino acids. The CDR3 bases are TGTGCCAGCGGTCCTCAGGGAGACAATGAAAAACTGTTTTTT. Amino acids: CASGPQGDNEKLFF.

This clonotype has just a few counts. Given a much more abundant clone one base away, this may be a read error. The chain recombines TRBV6-2 or TRBV6-3 with TRBJ2-3; D remains unclear. Between the trimmed V and J ends, which lost 2 bases and 1 base, there was a span of 4 bases. The CDR3 extends over 13 amino acids. Germline values: CDR1 MNHEY, CDR2 SVGEGT. The CDR3 is CASSYPGTDTQYF. In DNA form, the CDR3 reads TGTGCCAGCAGTTACCCTGGCACAGATACGCAGTATTTT.

This clonotype was seen repeatedly, ten times or more. V usage is TRBV6-6 and J usage is TRBJ2-7; possible D gene TRBD1, 7 bases. Germline V gives CDR1 MNHNY, CDR2 SVGAGI (reference sequence). The CDR3 runs to 15 residues. Between the trimmed V and J ends, which lost 1 base and 3 bases, there was a span of 13 bases. CDR3 amino acids: CASSYYGQEGYEQYF. The DNA of the CDR3 is TGTGCCAGCAGTTACTACGGACAGGAGGGCTACGAGCAGTACTTC.

The V gene is TRBV4-1, the J gene TRBJ1-1; TRBD1 matches at 7 bases. The V and J ends lost 3 bases and 7 bases, in that order; junction bases with no gene match: 5. Germline V gene sequence: CDR1 MGHRA, CDR2 YSYEKL. This CDR3 contains 13 residues. CDR3 coding DNA: TGCGCCAGCAGCCAGCCCGGGACAGTTGAAGCTTTCTTT. It yields the protein CASSQPGTVEAFF.

Here the CDR3 reads CASNPGRDASTDTQYF. In DNA, the CDR3 is TGTGCCAGCAATCCGGGCCGCGATGCTAGCACAGATACGCAGTATTTT. This chain links TRBV14 with TRBJ2-3; D not certain. Germline values: CDR1 SGHDN, CDR2 FVKESK. V shed 7 bases and J shed 0 bases, with 17 bases lying between them. The CDR3 is 16 residues long.

This rearrangement joins TRBV7-8 to TRBJ2-4, with a tentative D call TRBD2 (6 bases). Germline V gives CDR1 SGHVS, CDR2 FQNEAQ. V shed 1 base and J shed 0 bases, with 13 bases lying between them. This CDR3 is 17 amino acids long. In DNA form, the CDR3 reads TGTGCCAGCAGCTTAGTGGTCGGGAGTTCAGCCAAAAACATTCAGTACTTC. This encodes CASSLVVGSSAKNIQYF.